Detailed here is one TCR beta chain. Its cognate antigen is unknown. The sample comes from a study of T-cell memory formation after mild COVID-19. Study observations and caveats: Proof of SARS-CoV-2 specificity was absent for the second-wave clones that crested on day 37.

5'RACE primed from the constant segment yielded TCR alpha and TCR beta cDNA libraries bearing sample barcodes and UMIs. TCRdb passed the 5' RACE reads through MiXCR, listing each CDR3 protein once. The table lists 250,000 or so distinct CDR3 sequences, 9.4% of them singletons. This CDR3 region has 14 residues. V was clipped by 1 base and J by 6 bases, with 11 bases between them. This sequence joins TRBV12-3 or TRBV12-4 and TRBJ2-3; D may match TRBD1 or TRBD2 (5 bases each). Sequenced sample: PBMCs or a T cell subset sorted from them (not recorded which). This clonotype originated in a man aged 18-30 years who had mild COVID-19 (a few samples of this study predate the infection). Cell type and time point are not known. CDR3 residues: CASSLGWGKDTQYF. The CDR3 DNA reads TGTGCCAGCAGTTTAGGGTGGGGGAAGGATACGCAGTATTTT.